These 20 T cell receptor beta chains were sequenced from one sample in a study of beta chain features in type 1 diabetes. Study findings and constraints: Moderate but significant shortening of TCRB CDR3s was recorded in all four CD4+ subsets from Type 1 diabetes patients.

The antigens these receptors bind are not known. Reverse transcription of all isolated RNA meant that expressed TCRB transcripts were sequenced. Method: immunoSEQ multiplex PCR; TCRdb's copy keeps in-frame clones and lacks some. Of some 360,000 clones detected, around 10% appear once; the ten largest clones hold about 0.6%. The sample comprised central memory CD4+ T cells from blood. The receptor set was obtained from a man aged 30 to 39 with type 1 diabetes.

This rearrangement joins TRBV11-1 to TRBJ1-1; D is uncertain. CDR3 length: 12 amino acids. In germline, CDR1 is SGHAT, CDR2 FQDESV (reference sequence). The V end lost 7 bases, the J end lost 1 base, and 7 bases lay between the germline ends. CDR3 bases: TGTGCCAGCAACAGCAAGAACACTGAAGCTTTCTTT. It translates to CASNSKNTEAFF.

The rearrangement joins TRBV29-1 to TRBJ1-2; D is possibly TRBD1 (5 bases). Trimming shortened V by 7 bases and J by 4 bases, and 16 bases separated the two germline ends. The CDR3 contains 13 residues. CDR1 and CDR2 from the germline V gene are SQVTM and ANQGSEA. The CDR3 coding sequence is TGCAGCGACTCCGACGGACAAGGCTATGGCTACACCTTC. Amino acid sequence: CSDSDGQGYGYTF.

This clone has only a few counts. The chain is built from TRBV29-1 and TRBJ2-3, with D possibly being TRBD1 or TRBD2 (6 bases each). V lost 0 bases to trimming and J lost 2 bases, with 12 bases between them. Germline assignment: CDR1 SQVTM and CDR2 ANQGSEA. There are 15 residues in the CDR3. The CDR3 loop reads CSVEDRGGNTDTQYF. DNA of the CDR3: TGCAGCGTTGAAGACCGAGGGGGGAACACAGATACGCAGTATTTT.

The chain links TRBV19 to TRBJ2-1; either TRBD1 or TRBD2 may fit D (5 bases each). Germline assignment: CDR1 LNHDA and CDR2 SQIVND (reference sequence). The CDR3 runs to 14 residues. Trimming removed 6 bases at V and 7 bases at J, with 16 bases between. CDR3 loop: CASSQGRWGNEQFF. The CDR3 DNA reads as TGTGCCAGTAGCCAAGGACGGTGGGGGAATGAGCAGTTCTTC.

This clone was seen only a few times. This sequence joins TRBV5-1 and TRBJ2-2; 10 nucleotides line up with TRBD2. CDR1 SGHRS and CDR2 YFSETQ come from the germline V gene. The V segment lost 5 bases and the J segment 0 bases; nucleotides outside the gene matches: 7. The CDR3 totals 17 residues. The CDR3, as DNA: TGCGCCAGCAGGTTTCTAGCGGGAGCAGCGAACACCGGGGAGCTGTTTTTT. Its translation: CASRFLAGAANTGELFF. Using reference TRBV5-1 and TRBJ2-2 for the parts outside the CDR3, the full variable domain is KAGVTQTPRYLIKTRGQQVTLSCSPISGHRSVSWYQQTPGQGLQFLFEYFSETQRNKGNFPGRFSGRQFSNSRSEMNVSTLELGDSALYLCASRFLAGAANTGELFFGEGSRLTVL.

This clone was counted between two and nine times. The chain links TRBV5-1 to TRBJ2-5; TRBD1 is a possible D gene (6 bases). The CDR3 covers 15 residues. V was trimmed by 0 bases and J by 1 base, leaving 10 bases between them. From germline, CDR1 is SGHRS and CDR2 YFSETQ. This chain's CDR3 is CASSLATGSQETQYF. CDR3 sequence (DNA): TGCGCCAGCAGCTTGGCCACAGGGAGCCAAGAGACCCAGTACTTC.

The sample holds a few counts of this clone. This chain links TRBV19 with TRBJ2-1, with 9 nucleotides matching TRBD2. Germline V gene lookup returns CDR1 LNHDA and CDR2 SQIVND (reference sequence). The CDR3 has 17 residues. The junction had 14 bases not matched to a gene; V was cut back by 9 bases and J by 2 bases. The CDR3 DNA is TGTGCCAGAGAAGGACTAGCGTTGCGGGGGCCCTACAATGAGCAGTTCTTC. Translated: CAREGLALRGPYNEQFF.

This clone turned up a few times. The rearrangement uses TRBV6-5 and TRBJ2-6; D remains ambiguous. V lost 3 bases and J lost 0, with 6 bases in between. CDR3 length: 15 amino acids. Germline V gene sequence: CDR1 MNHEY, CDR2 SVGAGI. As DNA, the CDR3 is TGTGCCAGCAGTTATGTGCTCTCTGGGGCCAACGTCCTGACTTTC. It specifies CASSYVLSGANVLTF.

The table lists this clone with a few counts. The V gene is TRBV10-3, the J gene TRBJ2-2; TRBD1 matches 9 bases. The germline V gene has CDR1 ENHRY and CDR2 SYGVKD. V was pared by 10 bases and J by 4 bases, with 7 bases of the junction left unmatched. The CDR3 extends over 14 amino acids. The CDR3 nucleotides are TGTGCCACACGTAAGGACAGGGGCACCGGGGAGCTGTTTTTT. Residues: CATRKDRGTGELFF.

This clone has a count of ten or more. The CDR3, as DNA: TGTGCCATCAGTGTAGGGACAGGGAACGATGGCTACACCTTC. Its translation: CAISVGTGNDGYTF. The V call is TRBV10-3, the J call TRBJ1-2; 9 nucleotides line up with TRBD1. The length of the CDR3 is 14 residues. The V gene's germline CDR1 is ENHRY and CDR2 SYGVKD. The ends lost 4 bases at V and 6 bases at J; junction bases unmatched: 6.

The table lists this clone with a few counts. The chain carries TRBV7-2 and TRBJ2-1; D is possibly TRBD1 (5 bases). Between the trimmed V and J ends, which lost 3 bases and 10 bases, there was a span of 13 bases. The V gene's germline CDR1 is SGHTA and CDR2 FQGNSA. This CDR3 is built from 13 residues. The CDR3 protein is CASSFAGIWEQFF. CDR3 DNA sequence: TGTGCCAGCAGCTTCGCAGGGATCTGGGAGCAGTTCTTC. Drawing the rest from reference TRBV7-2 and TRBJ2-1, the complete variable domain is GAGVSQSPSNKVTEKGKDVELRCDPISGHTALYWYRQSLGQGLEFLIYFQGNSAPDKSGLPSDRFSAERTGGSVSTLTIQRTQQEDSAVYLCASSFAGIWEQFFGPGTRLTVL.

V is TRBV11-2 and J is TRBJ2-2, with D uncertain. CDR1 is SGHAT and CDR2 is FQNNGV in the germline V gene. The ends were cut back, 1 base at V and 7 bases at J, with 7 bases in the middle. This CDR3 region has 13 residues. The chain's CDR3 is CASSLVSFGELFF. CDR3 in DNA: TGTGCCAGCAGCTTAGTCAGTTTCGGGGAGCTGTTTTTT.

The chain employs TRBV11-2 and TRBJ1-4; D may be TRBD1 (6 bases). Trimming stripped 5 bases from V and 3 bases from J, with 25 bases between. CDR1 and CDR2 (germline): SGHAT, FQNNGV. The CDR3 sequence is 19 residues long. The CDR3 DNA sequence: TGTGCCAGCAGCCCTAGGGCAGGACAGCTGTTTTCTCCTAATGAAAAACTGTTTTTT. It codes for CASSPRAGQLFSPNEKLFF.

This clone was recorded a few times. The rearrangement links TRBV10-3 to TRBJ1-1; D gene ambiguous. Trimming left V 0 bases short and J 0 bases short, with 8 bases between. There are 15 residues in the CDR3. CDR1 and CDR2 from the germline V gene are ENHRY and SYGVKD. The CDR3 nucleotides are TGTGCCATCAGTGAGTCGGCGACCATGAACACTGAAGCTTTCTTT. This gives the protein CAISESATMNTEAFF.

The chain carries TRBV11-2 and TRBJ2-7, with 7 bases aligning to TRBD2. The CDR3 covers 15 residues. The ends lost 3 bases at V and 1 base at J; junction bases unmatched: 6. The germline gives CDR1 SGHAT, CDR2 FQNNGV. CDR3 coding DNA: TGTGCCAGCAGCTTCCGACCCGGGGGGTCCTACGAGCAGTACTTC. This encodes CASSFRPGGSYEQYF.

The rearrangement joins TRBV30 to TRBJ2-3; 12 positions agree with TRBD2. CDR1 and CDR2 from the germline V gene are GTSNPN and SVGIG (reference sequence). The CDR3 loop spans 19 amino acids. The V gene end was trimmed by 2 bases and the J gene end by 5 bases; junction bases not matched to a gene: 17. The CDR3 reads CAWSRGLAGSSANGDTQYF. In DNA form, the CDR3 reads TGTGCCTGGAGTAGGGGACTAGCGGGTTCGTCCGCAAACGGAGATACGCAGTATTTT. Full variable domain (remainder filled in from reference TRBV30 and TRBJ2-3): SQTIHQWPATLVQPVGSPLSLECTVEGTSNPNLYWYRQAAGRGLQLLFYSVGIGQISSEVPQNLSASRPQDRQFILSSKKLLLSDSGFYLCAWSRGLAGSSANGDTQYFGPGTRLTVL.

As regards this clone: In this CDR3 the conserved last residue, phenylalanine or tryptophan, is missing, so a read error is likely. No DNA is shown, since the ends of the CDR3 on it are uncertain; the CDR3 is the one TCRdb lists. This rearrangement joins TRBV2 to TRBJ2-7; the table's TRBD2 call for D was not verified on the DNA. Both ends counted, the CDR3 spans 12 residues. The germline gives CDR1 SNHLY, CDR2 FYNNEI. The CDR3 sequence: CASAPLGITIRC.

The chain employs TRBV5-1 and TRBJ2-7, with a weak D call TRBD1 (6 bases). V dropped 2 bases and J dropped 0 bases, with 9 bases sitting between them. Germline CDR1 is SGHRS and CDR2 is YFSETQ. The CDR3 consists of 14 residues. The CDR3 DNA reads TGCGCCAGCAGCTTCAGGGGACCCTCCTACGAGCAGTACTTC. It specifies CASSFRGPSYEQYF.

This clone has at least ten counts. Other DNA sequences in the sample encode the same CDR3. V is TRBV29-1 and J is TRBJ2-6; D ambiguous. CDR1 and CDR2 from the germline V gene are SQVTM and ANQGSEA. CDR3 size: 12 residues. Trimming removed 4 bases at V and 1 base at J, with 2 bases between. CDR3 region: CSVASGANVLTF. For the CDR3, the DNA is TGCAGCGTTGCTTCTGGGGCCAACGTCCTGACTTTC. Combining the CDR3 with reference TRBV29-1 and TRBJ2-6 gives the whole variable domain SAVISQKPSRDICQRGTSLTIQCQVDSQVTMMFWYRQQPGQSLTLIATANQGSEATYESGFVIDKFPISRPNLTFSTLTVSNMSPEDSSIYLCSVASGANVLTFGAGSRLTVL.

This clone was detected a few times. V usage is TRBV5-1 and J usage is TRBJ2-1, with no clear D. The CDR3 is made up of 12 amino acids. V was shortened by 6 bases and J by 5 bases, with 9 bases between the two germline ends. Germline CDR1 is SGHRS and CDR2 is YFSETQ. The CDR3 DNA follows: TGCGCCAGCAAGGGTTTCGACAATGAGCAGTTCTTC. The encoded protein is CASKGFDNEQFF. Using reference TRBV5-1 and TRBJ2-1 for the parts outside the CDR3, the full variable domain is KAGVTQTPRYLIKTRGQQVTLSCSPISGHRSVSWYQQTPGQGLQFLFEYFSETQRNKGNFPGRFSGRQFSNSRSEMNVSTLELGDSALYLCASKGFDNEQFFGPGTRLTVL.